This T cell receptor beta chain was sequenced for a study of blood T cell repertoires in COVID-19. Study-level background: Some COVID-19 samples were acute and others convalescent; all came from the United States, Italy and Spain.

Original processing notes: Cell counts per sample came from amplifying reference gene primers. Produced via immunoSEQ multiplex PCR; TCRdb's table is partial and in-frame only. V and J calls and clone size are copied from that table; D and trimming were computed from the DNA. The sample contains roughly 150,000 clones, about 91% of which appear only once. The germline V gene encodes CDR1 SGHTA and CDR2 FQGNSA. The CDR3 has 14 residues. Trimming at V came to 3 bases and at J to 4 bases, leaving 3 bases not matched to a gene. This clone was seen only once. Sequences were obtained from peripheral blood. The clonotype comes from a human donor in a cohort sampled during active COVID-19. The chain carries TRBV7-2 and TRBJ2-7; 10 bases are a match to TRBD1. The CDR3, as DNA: TGTGCCAGCAGCTTCCGGGACAGGGGATACGAGCAGTACTTC. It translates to CASSFRDRGYEQYF.